This T cell receptor beta chain appears in the sequencing data of a study of identical twins. The study's findings and limits: Whereas memory repertoires showed no such difference, abundant cord blood beta clonotypes carried fewer insertions. For out-of-frame alpha sequences shared by twins, low generation probability was in excess.

TCRdb fed the 5' RACE reads into MiXCR, producing one record per CDR3 protein. The repertoire consists of 210,000 or so distinct CDR3 sequences, with approximately 15% occurring once and the leading ten covering roughly two fifths. This clonotype was seen a handful of times. Its matching antigen is unknown. The same sample was also used in a study of T cells expressing NK-cell markers. Turning to that study: In a group of 5 to 7 donors, dominant NKG2C+ clonotypes represented 1.0-7.0% of CD8+ T cells. Four donors' CD3+CD56-NKG2C+ cells were dominated by the same clonotypes.

This clonotype was obtained from a woman younger than 35 in good health. The sequenced sample consisted of CD8+ T cells sorted from blood.

This chain's CDR3 is CASSLASSYNSPLHF. The CDR3 nucleotides read TGTGCCAGCAGCTTGGCGAGCTCCTATAATTCACCCCTCCACTTT. The V gene is TRBV11-2, the J gene TRBJ1-6; D is uncertain. V shed 3 bases and J shed 0 bases, with 6 bases lying between them. CDR3 size: 15 residues. CDR1 is SGHAT and CDR2 is FQNNGV in the germline V gene. Variable domain in full (rest from reference TRBV11-2 and TRBJ1-6): EAGVAQSPRYKIIEKRQSVAFWCNPISGHATLYWYQQILGQGPKLLIQFQNNGVVDDSQLPKDRFSAERLKGVDSTLKIQPAKLEDSAVYLCASSLASSYNSPLHFGNGTRLTVT.